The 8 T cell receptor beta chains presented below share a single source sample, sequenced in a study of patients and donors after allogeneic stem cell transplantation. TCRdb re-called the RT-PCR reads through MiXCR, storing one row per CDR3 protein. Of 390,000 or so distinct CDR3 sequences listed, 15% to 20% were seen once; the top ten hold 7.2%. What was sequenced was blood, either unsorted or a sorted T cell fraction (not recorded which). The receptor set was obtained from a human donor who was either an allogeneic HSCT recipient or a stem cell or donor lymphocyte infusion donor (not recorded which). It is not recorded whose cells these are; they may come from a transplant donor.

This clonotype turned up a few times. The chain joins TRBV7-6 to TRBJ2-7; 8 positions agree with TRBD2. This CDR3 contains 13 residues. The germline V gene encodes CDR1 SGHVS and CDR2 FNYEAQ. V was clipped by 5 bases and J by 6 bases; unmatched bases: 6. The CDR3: CASSDGLAGEQYF. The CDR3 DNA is TGTGCCAGCAGCGACGGACTAGCCGGCGAGCAGTACTTC.

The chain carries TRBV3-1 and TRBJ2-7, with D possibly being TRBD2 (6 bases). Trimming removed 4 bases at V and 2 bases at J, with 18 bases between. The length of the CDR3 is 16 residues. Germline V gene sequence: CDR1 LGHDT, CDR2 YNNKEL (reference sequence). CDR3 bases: TGTGCCAGCAGCCTCCCTGGGGGGACTCAAACCTACGAGCAGTACTTC. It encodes CASSLPGGTQTYEQYF.

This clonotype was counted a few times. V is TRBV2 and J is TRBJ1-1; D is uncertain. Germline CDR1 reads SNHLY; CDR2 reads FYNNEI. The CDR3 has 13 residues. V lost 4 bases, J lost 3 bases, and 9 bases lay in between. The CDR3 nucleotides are TGTGCCAGCAGTGGAGGGTGGGACACTGAAGCTTTCTTT. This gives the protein CASSGGWDTEAFF.

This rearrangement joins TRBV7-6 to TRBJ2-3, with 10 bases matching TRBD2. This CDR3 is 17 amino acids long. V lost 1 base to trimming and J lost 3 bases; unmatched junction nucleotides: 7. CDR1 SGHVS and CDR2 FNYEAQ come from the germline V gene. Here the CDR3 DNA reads TGTGCCAGCAGCTTAGGTTCAGCGGGGGGGCTGACAGATACGCAGTATTTT. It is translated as CASSLGSAGGLTDTQYF.

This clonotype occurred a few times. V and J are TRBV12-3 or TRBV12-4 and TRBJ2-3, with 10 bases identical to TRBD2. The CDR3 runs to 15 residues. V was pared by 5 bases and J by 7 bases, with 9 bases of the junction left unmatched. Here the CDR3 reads CASSPIAGGQHTQYF. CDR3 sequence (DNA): TGTGCCAGCAGTCCGATAGCGGGGGGCCAACATACGCAGTATTTT.

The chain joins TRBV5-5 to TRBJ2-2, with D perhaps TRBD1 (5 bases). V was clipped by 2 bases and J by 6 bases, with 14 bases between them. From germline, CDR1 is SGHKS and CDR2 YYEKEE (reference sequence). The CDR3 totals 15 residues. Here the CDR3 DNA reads TGTGCCAGCAGCTTAGGCAGGGAAGGGGCCGGGGAGCTGTTTTTT. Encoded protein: CASSLGREGAGELFF. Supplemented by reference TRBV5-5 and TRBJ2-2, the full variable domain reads DAGVTQSPTHLIKTRGQQVTLRCSPISGHKSVSWYQQVLGQGPQFIFQYYEKEERGRGNFPDRFSARQFPNYSSELNVNALLLGDSALYLCASSLGREGAGELFFGEGSRLTVL.

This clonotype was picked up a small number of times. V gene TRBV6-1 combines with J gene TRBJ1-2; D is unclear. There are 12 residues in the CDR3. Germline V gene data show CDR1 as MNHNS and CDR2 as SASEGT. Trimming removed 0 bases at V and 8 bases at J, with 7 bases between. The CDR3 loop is CASSEAARGYTF. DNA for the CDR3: TGTGCCAGCAGTGAAGCGGCTAGGGGCTACACCTTC.

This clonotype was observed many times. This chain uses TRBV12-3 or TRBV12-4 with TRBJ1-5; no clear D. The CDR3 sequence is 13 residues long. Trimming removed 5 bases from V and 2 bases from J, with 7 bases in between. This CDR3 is CASSPPGNQPQHF. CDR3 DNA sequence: TGTGCCAGCAGTCCCCCGGGCAATCAGCCCCAGCATTTT.